Following are 25 T cell receptor beta chains from one sample sequenced in a study of radiation and T cells in renal cell carcinoma. Produced via immunoSEQ multiplex PCR; TCRdb's table is partial and in-frame only. Of roughly 160,000 clones in the sample, around 90% are singletons; the top ten hold 10% to 12%. Time point meaning: blood 4 weeks post-SBRT, at nephrectomy. Treatment given: 15 Gy SBRT to primary tumor, nephrectomy 4 weeks later. Sequencing was performed on blood, taken from a patient whose treatment included radiotherapy and nephrectomy. All receptors come from a woman aged 50 to 60 with renal cell carcinoma.

As concerns this clone: The junction departs from the called germline gene at one end, perhaps through a read error. The rearrangement joins TRBV20-1 to TRBJ1-1, with D uncertain. The CDR3 consists of 11 residues. Germline values: CDR1 DFQATT, CDR2 SNEGSKA (reference sequence). Written as DNA, the CDR3 is TGCAGTGCTAGAGACCGGGAGCAGGTAGTCTTT. Translating gives CSARDREQVVF.

This chain links TRBV19 with TRBJ2-3, with a tentative D call TRBD1 (6 bases). Trimming took off 5 bases at V and 0 bases at J, with 9 bases between the two ends. Germline lookup yields CDR1 LNHDA and CDR2 SQIVND (reference sequence). There are 14 residues in the CDR3. The CDR3 here is CASSSQGSTDTQYF. Written as DNA, the CDR3 is TGTGCCAGTAGTTCCCAGGGGAGCACAGATACGCAGTATTTT.

This chain links TRBV10-3 with TRBJ1-3, with unresolved D. The CDR3 totals 15 residues. The V end was cut by 3 bases, the J end by 0 bases, with 9 bases between. Germline V gene sequence: CDR1 ENHRY, CDR2 SYGVKD. CDR3 region: CAISEGLLSGNTIYF. The CDR3 DNA follows: TGTGCCATCAGTGAAGGGCTTCTCTCTGGAAACACCATATATTTT.

The rearrangement uses TRBV30 and TRBJ2-5, with D perhaps given as TRBD1 or TRBD2 (5 bases each). CDR1 and CDR2 (germline): GTSNPN, SVGIG (reference sequence). V lost 5 bases, J lost 5 bases, and 18 bases lay in between. The CDR3 extends over 14 amino acids. CDR3 in amino acids: CAWFLPRWGETQYF. CDR3 DNA: TGTGCCTGGTTTCTCCCGAGGTGGGGGGAGACCCAGTACTTC.

Concerning this clone: Other DNA sequences within the sample encode an identical CDR3. The J gene is TRBJ2-1, the V gene TRBV5-1; 10 bases are a match to TRBD1. Germline values: CDR1 SGHRS, CDR2 YFSETQ. CDR3 size: 15 residues. Trimming removed 0 bases from V and 4 bases from J; junction bases left unmatched: 1. CDR3 residues: CASSLGTGGYNEQFF. In DNA, the CDR3 is TGCGCCAGCAGCTTGGGGACAGGGGGGTACAATGAGCAGTTCTTC.

The rearrangement uses TRBV7-6 and TRBJ1-5; 8 bases line up with TRBD1. The CDR3 spans 14 residues. Looked up from germline, CDR1 is SGHVS and CDR2 is FNYEAQ. With V trimmed by 4 bases and J by 3 bases, 2 bases remained unmatched. The CDR3, as DNA: TGTGCCAGCAGCTGGACAGGGAACAATCAGCCCCAGCATTTT. Encoded protein: CASSWTGNNQPQHF.

The gene calls are TRBV7-8 and TRBJ1-3; possible D gene TRBD1, 6 bases. With 5 bases removed from V and 0 bases from J, the gap between germline ends came to 17 bases. Germline values: CDR1 SGHVS, CDR2 FQNEAQ. This CDR3 has 17 residues. The CDR3 loop is CASSLLPGALSGNTIYF. DNA of the CDR3: TGTGCCAGCAGCCTCCTCCCGGGGGCCCTCTCTGGAAACACCATATATTTT.

The V and J genes are TRBV5-4 and TRBJ2-3; unclear D gene. Germline assignment: CDR1 SGHNT and CDR2 YYREEE (reference sequence). V lost 3 bases, J lost 10 bases, and 18 bases lay in between. CDR3 length equals 14 residues. The CDR3 nucleotides are TGTGCCAGCAGCTCTGGCTCAGGCGTGCGGTCGCAGTATTTT. This encodes CASSSGSGVRSQYF.

The chain couples TRBV5-4 to TRBJ2-7; 14 nucleotides line up with TRBD2. Trimming removed 4 bases from V and 3 bases from J; junction bases left unmatched: 3. The CDR3 has 15 residues. The V gene's germline CDR1 is SGHNT and CDR2 YYREEE (reference sequence). Written as DNA, the CDR3 is TGTGCCAGCAGCGTGGGACTAGCGGGGGACTACGAGCAGTACTTC. It codes for CASSVGLAGDYEQYF. The full variable domain, rest sourced from reference TRBV5-4 and TRBJ2-7, is ETGVTQSPTHLIKTRGQQVTLRCSSQSGHNTVSWYQQALGQGPQFIFQYYREEENGRGNFPPRFSGLQFPNYSSELNVNALELDDSALYLCASSVGLAGDYEQYFGPGTRLTVT.

The CDR3 sequence is CASSRTSGTDTQYF. The CDR3 DNA sequence: TGTGCCAGCAGCAGGACTAGCGGCACAGATACGCAGTATTTT. The chain couples TRBV6-5 to TRBJ2-3; 9 bases align to TRBD2. The J segment lost 1 base and the V segment lost 6 bases, leaving 2 bases of the junction unmatched. Per germline, CDR1 MNHEY and CDR2 SVGAGI. This CDR3 region has 14 residues.

This clone was detected a few times. J is TRBJ1-5 and V is TRBV7-2, with TRBD1 matching 7 bases. Germline V gene lookup returns CDR1 SGHTA and CDR2 FQGNSA. This CDR3 spans 14 amino acids. Trimming at V came to 3 bases and at J to 6 bases, leaving 5 bases not matched to a gene. CDR3 sequence (DNA): TGTGCCAGCAGCTTGAATCAGGGGGTTCAGCCCCAGCATTTT. Protein product: CASSLNQGVQPQHF.

This clone was detected only once. The gene calls are TRBV30 and TRBJ1-2; D is unclear. Trimming shortened V by 0 bases and J by 10 bases, and 12 bases separated the two germline ends. Germline CDR1 reads GTSNPN; CDR2 reads SVGIG (reference sequence). The CDR3 totals 12 residues. CDR3 sequence: CAWSVNLLDYTF. The CDR3 DNA reads TGTGCCTGGAGTGTAAACCTTCTGGACTACACCTTC.

The rearrangement joins TRBV18 to TRBJ1-1, with D possibly being TRBD1 (5 bases). The CDR3 contains 15 residues. Germline values: CDR1 KGHSH, CDR2 LQKENI. The V and J ends lost 6 bases and 1 base respectively, with 15 bases between them. This CDR3 reads CASSADQGENTEAFF. CDR3 nucleotide sequence: TGTGCCAGCTCGGCTGATCAGGGAGAGAACACTGAAGCTTTCTTT.

The rearrangement joins TRBV6-5 to TRBJ2-7; D gene ambiguous. The CDR3 length is 13 residues. V lost 2 bases and J lost 4, with 9 bases in between. The germline CDR1 and CDR2 sequences are MNHEY and SVGAGI. This CDR3 reads CASSYPGLYEQYF. CDR3 bases: TGTGCCAGCAGTTACCCCGGTTTGTACGAGCAGTACTTC.

The rearrangement links TRBV14 to TRBJ2-3; tentatively, D is TRBD2 (5 bases). Trimming removed 0 bases at V and 15 bases at J, with 19 bases between. The CDR3 totals 14 residues. Germline CDR1 SGHDN, CDR2 FVKESK. The CDR3 bases are TGTGCCAGCAGCCAAGATTGCGTCTGGTGGACTCGATATTTT. Translating it yields CASSQDCVWWTRYF. Variable domain in full (rest from reference TRBV14 and TRBJ2-3): EAGVTQFPSHSVIEKGQTVTLRCDPISGHDNLYWYRRVMGKEIKFLLHFVKESKQDESGMPNNRFLAERTGGTYSTLKVQPAELEDSGVYFCASSQDCVWWTRYFGPGTRLTVL.

The CDR3 sequence: CASSEAWTRRGAEAFF. CDR3 DNA: TGTGCCAGCAGTGAAGCTTGGACTCGGAGGGGGGCTGAAGCTTTCTTT. The chain joins TRBV6-1 to TRBJ1-1; tentative D call: TRBD1 (6 bases). Looked up from germline, CDR1 is MNHNS and CDR2 is SASEGT. The CDR3 covers 16 residues. Trimming took off 0 bases at V and 6 bases at J, with 17 bases between the two ends.

The chain recombines TRBV19 with TRBJ2-4; 9 bases fit TRBD1. The CDR3 is 20 amino acids. Trimming at V came to 4 bases and at J to 1 base, leaving 17 bases not matched to a gene. Per the germline V gene, CDR1 is LNHDA and CDR2 is SQIVND (reference sequence). The CDR3 bases are TGTGCCAGTAGTAACCTACGGGACAGGGAAATTGGGCGGGCCAAAAACATTCAGTACTTC. This encodes CASSNLRDREIGRAKNIQYF. Combining the CDR3 with reference TRBV19 and TRBJ2-4 gives the whole variable domain DGGITQSPKYLFRKEGQNVTLSCEQNLNHDAMYWYRQDPGQGLRLIYYSQIVNDFQKGDIAEGYSVSREKKESFPLTVTSAQKNPTAFYLCASSNLRDREIGRAKNIQYFGAGTRLSVL.

The rearrangement joins TRBV9 to TRBJ1-2; a weak D match, TRBD1 (5 bases). This CDR3 is 14 amino acids long. The V and J ends lost 3 bases and 5 bases respectively, with 14 bases between them. The germline V gene encodes CDR1 SGDLS and CDR2 YYNGEE. CDR3 sequence (DNA): TGTGCCAGCAGCGGGGACGTTGGGAGATATGGCTACACCTTC. It translates to CASSGDVGRYGYTF. The full variable domain, completed using reference TRBV9 and TRBJ1-2, is DSGVTQTPKHLITATGQRVTLRCSPRSGDLSVYWYQQSLDQGLQFLIQYYNGEERAKGNILERFSAQQFPDLHSELNLSSLELGDSALYFCASSGDVGRYGYTFGSGTRLTVV.

The rearrangement links TRBV5-4 to TRBJ1-1; TRBD1 might be the D (6 bases). Trimming removed 4 bases at V and 0 bases at J, with 16 bases between. Germline CDR1 is SGHNT and CDR2 is YYREEE (reference sequence). The CDR3 extends over 16 amino acids. The CDR3 DNA sequence: TGTGCCAGCAGCACGGACAGTAGAAGAATGAACACTGAAGCTTTCTTT. This sequence encodes CASSTDSRRMNTEAFF.

This chain uses TRBV6-5 with TRBJ1-5, with TRBD1 as a possible D gene (6 bases). V lost 5 bases to trimming and J lost 7 bases, with 12 bases between them. Germline V gene data show CDR1 as MNHEY and CDR2 as SVGAGI. The CDR3 extends over 13 amino acids. CDR3 DNA: TGTGCCAGCAGTATACAGGGATGGCAGCCCCAGCATTTT. It encodes CASSIQGWQPQHF.

This sequence joins TRBV5-8 and TRBJ1-1, with D possibly being TRBD1 (6 bases). V was pared by 0 bases and J by 1 base, with 19 bases between. In germline, CDR1 is SGHTS, CDR2 YDEGEE. This CDR3 contains 18 residues. The chain's CDR3 is CASSLVRDILTTNTEAFF. CDR3 sequence (DNA): TGTGCCAGCAGCTTGGTAAGGGACATTTTGACTACGAACACTGAAGCTTTCTTT.

This clone was counted once. The chain recombines TRBV29-1 with TRBJ1-1; D is uncertain. The germline V gene has CDR1 SQVTM and CDR2 ANQGSEA. The CDR3 has 14 residues. V was trimmed by 7 bases and J by 1 base, leaving 16 bases between them. CDR3 residues: CSALKPTQNTEAFF. CDR3 bases: TGCAGCGCACTCAAACCTACGCAGAACACTGAAGCTTTCTTT.

V usage is TRBV5-1 and J usage is TRBJ2-1, with 8 bases aligning to TRBD2. The germline V gene has CDR1 SGHRS and CDR2 YFSETQ. Trimming removed 3 bases from V and 0 bases from J; junction bases left unmatched: 8. CDR3 length equals 17 residues. Written as DNA, the CDR3 is TGCGCCAGCAGCTCGAGTGGAGCGGGGGCCTCCTACAATGAGCAGTTCTTC. Its translation: CASSSSGAGASYNEQFF.

This clone has just one count. The V call is TRBV7-2, the J call TRBJ2-3; weak D call: TRBD1 (6 bases). The CDR3 runs 14 residues. V was clipped by 4 bases and J by 0 bases, with 8 bases between them. The germline V gene has CDR1 SGHTA and CDR2 FQGNSA. The CDR3 sequence is CASSSGQSTDTQYF. The DNA for the CDR3 is TGTGCCAGCAGCTCCGGACAGAGCACAGATACGCAGTATTTT.

In its sample, this clone was seen once. The chain links TRBV2 to TRBJ1-2, with unresolved D. The ends were cut back, 4 bases at V and 8 bases at J, with 14 bases in the middle. Per the germline V gene, CDR1 is SNHLY and CDR2 is FYNNEI. The CDR3 is 13 residues long. The CDR3 DNA follows: TGTGCCAGCAGTGTCGGCCCTGGATGGGGCTACACCTTC. As protein: CASSVGPGWGYTF.